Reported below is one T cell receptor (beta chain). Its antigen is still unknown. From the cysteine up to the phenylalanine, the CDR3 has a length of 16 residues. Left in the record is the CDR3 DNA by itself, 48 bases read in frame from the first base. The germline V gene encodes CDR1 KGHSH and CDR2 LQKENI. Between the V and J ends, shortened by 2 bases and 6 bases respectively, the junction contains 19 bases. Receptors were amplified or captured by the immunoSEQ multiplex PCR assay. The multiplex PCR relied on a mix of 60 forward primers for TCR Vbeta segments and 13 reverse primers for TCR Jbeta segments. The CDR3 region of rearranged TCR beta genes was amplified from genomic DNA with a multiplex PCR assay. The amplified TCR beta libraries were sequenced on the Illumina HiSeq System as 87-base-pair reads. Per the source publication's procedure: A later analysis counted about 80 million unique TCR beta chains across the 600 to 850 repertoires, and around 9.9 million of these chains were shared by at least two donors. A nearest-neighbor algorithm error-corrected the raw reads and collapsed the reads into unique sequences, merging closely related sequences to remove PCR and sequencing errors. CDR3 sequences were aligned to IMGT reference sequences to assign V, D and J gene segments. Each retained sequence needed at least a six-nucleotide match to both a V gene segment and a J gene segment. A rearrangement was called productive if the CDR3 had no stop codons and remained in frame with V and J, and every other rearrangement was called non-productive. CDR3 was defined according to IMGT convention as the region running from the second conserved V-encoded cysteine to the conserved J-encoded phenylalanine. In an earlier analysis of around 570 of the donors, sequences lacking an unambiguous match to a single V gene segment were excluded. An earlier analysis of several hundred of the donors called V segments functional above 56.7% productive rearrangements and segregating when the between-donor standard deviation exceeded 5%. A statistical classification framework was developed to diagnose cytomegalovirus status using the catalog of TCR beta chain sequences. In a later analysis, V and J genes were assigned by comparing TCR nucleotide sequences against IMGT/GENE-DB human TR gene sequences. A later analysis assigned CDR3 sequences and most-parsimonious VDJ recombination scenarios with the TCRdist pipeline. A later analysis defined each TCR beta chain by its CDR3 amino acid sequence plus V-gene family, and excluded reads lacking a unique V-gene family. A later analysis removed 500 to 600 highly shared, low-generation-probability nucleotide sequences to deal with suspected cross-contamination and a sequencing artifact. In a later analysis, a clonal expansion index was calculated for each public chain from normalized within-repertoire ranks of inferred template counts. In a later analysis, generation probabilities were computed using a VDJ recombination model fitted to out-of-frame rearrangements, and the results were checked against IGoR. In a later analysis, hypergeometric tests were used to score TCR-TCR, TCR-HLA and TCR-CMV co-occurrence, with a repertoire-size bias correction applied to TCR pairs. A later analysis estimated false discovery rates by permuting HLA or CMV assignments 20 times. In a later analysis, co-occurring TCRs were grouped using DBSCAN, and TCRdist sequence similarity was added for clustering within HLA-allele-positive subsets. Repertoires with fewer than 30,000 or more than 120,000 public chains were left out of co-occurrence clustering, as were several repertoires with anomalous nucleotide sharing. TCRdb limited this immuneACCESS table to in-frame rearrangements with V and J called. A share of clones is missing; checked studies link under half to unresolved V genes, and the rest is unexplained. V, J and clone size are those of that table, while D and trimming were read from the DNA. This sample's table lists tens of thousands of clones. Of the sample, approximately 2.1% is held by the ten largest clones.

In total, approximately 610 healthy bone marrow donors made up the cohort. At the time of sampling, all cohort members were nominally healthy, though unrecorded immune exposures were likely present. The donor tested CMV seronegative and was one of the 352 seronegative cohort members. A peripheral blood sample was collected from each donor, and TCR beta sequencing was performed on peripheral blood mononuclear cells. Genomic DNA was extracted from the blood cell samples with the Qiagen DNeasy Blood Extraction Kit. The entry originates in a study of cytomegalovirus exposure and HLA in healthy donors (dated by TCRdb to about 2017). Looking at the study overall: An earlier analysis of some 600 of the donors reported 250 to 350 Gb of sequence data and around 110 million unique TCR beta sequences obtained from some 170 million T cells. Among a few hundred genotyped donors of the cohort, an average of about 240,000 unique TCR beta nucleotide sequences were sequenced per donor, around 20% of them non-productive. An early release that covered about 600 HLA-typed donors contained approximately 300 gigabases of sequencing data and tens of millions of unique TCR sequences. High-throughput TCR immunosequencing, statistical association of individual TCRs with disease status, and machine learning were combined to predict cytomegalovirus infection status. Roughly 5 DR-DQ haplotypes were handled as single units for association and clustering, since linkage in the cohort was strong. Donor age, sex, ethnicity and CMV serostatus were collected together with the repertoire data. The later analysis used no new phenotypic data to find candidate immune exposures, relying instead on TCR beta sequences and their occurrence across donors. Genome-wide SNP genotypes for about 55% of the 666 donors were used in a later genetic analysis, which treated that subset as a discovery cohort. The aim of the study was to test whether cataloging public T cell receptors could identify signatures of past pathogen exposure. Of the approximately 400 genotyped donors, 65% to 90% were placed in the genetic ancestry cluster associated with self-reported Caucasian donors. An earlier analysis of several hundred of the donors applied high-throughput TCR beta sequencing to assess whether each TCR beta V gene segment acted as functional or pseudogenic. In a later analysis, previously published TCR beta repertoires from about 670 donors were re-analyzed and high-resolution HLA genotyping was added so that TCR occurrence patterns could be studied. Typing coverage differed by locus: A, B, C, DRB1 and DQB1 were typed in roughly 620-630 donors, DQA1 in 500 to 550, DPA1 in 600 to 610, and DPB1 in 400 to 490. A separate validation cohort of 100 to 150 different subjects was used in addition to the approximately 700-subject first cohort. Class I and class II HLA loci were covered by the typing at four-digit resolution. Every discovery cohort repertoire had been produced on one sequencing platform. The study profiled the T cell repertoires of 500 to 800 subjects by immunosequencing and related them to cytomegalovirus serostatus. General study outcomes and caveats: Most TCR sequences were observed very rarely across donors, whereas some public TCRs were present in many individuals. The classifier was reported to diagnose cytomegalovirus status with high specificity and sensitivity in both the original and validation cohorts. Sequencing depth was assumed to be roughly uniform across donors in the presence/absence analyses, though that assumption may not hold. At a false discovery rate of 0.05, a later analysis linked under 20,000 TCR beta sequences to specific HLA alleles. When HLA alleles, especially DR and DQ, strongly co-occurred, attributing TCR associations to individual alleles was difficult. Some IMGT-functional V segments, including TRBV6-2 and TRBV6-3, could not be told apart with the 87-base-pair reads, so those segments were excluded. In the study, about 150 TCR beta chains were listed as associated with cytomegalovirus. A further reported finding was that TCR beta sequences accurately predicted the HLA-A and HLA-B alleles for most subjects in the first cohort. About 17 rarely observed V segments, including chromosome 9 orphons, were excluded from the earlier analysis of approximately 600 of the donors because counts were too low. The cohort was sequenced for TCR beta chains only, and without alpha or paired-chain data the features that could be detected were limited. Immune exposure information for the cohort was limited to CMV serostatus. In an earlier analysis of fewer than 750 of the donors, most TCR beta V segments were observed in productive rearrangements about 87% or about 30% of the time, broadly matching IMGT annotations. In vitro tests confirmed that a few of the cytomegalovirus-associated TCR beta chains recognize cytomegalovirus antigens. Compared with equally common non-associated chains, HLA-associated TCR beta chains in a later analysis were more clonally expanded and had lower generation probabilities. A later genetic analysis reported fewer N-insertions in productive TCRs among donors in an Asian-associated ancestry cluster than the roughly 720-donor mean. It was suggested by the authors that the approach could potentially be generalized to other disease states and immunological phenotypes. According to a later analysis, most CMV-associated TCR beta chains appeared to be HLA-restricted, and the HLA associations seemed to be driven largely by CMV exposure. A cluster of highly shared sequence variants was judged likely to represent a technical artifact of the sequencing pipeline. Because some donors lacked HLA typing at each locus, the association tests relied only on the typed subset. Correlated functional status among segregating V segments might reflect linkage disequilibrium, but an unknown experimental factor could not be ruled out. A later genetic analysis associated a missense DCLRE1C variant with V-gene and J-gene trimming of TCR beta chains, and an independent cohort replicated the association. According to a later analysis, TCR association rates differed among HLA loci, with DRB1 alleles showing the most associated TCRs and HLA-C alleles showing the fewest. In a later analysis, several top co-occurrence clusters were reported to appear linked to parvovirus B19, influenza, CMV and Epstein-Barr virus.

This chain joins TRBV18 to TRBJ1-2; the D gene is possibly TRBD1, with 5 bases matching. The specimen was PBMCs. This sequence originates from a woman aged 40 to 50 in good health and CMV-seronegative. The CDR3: CASSPGVGGLEDGYTF. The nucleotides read TGTGCCAGCTCACCAGGGGTCGGGGGTCTAGAGGATGGCTACACCTTC.